Listed below are T cell receptor beta chains from one sample, sequenced in a study of shared clonotypes between healthy human individuals. Sequencing was performed with immunoSEQ multiplex PCR; in TCRdb, only in-frame clones are kept and a portion is missing. The sample includes about 2.4 million clones, over 85% seen only once; the top ten take roughly 0.13%. The sequenced sample consisted of naive CD4+ T cells sorted from blood. Source of these receptors: a man younger than 35 in good health. Both conserved end residues are part of each CDR3. A D gene is named only where the DNA matches it firmly. Only part of the rows carry a size: once, few, many, or a class if the clone is expanded.

abundance: .
d_gene: .
j_gene: TRBJ2-3
v_gene: TRBV10-3
CDR3aa: CATSWDQGPDTQYF
CDR3nt: TGTGCCACCAGCTGGGACCAGGGTCCAGATACGCAGTATTTT

abundance: .
d_gene: .
j_gene: TRBJ2-1
v_gene: TRBV14
CDR3aa: CASSQELNFEQFF
CDR3nt: TGTGCCAGCAGCCAAGAACTGAATTTTGAGCAGTTCTTC

abundance: once
d_gene: .
j_gene: TRBJ2-2
v_gene: TRBV11-3
CDR3aa: CASSLVFSGELFF
CDR3nt: TGTGCCAGCAGCTTAGTCTTTTCCGGGGAGCTGTTTTTT

abundance: .
d_gene: .
j_gene: TRBJ2-3
v_gene: TRBV28
CDR3aa: CASYPNRQASTDTQYF
CDR3nt: TGTGCCAGCTACCCTAACCGACAGGCGAGCACAGATACGCAGTATTTT

abundance: once
d_gene: .
j_gene: TRBJ1-6
v_gene: TRBV7-2
CDR3aa: CASSPTNQPYNSPLHF
CDR3nt: TGTGCCAGCAGCCCCACGAACCAACCTTATAATTCACCCCTCCACTTT

abundance: .
d_gene: TRBD1
j_gene: TRBJ2-7
v_gene: TRBV11-2
CDR3aa: CASSSRGQGTYEQYF
CDR3nt: TGTGCCAGCAGCTCAAGGGGACAGGGAACCTACGAGCAGTACTTC

abundance: .
d_gene: TRBD1
j_gene: TRBJ2-1
v_gene: TRBV19
CDR3aa: CASSPWDRGDNEQFF
CDR3nt: TGTGCCAGTAGTCCCTGGGACAGGGGGGACAATGAGCAGTTCTTC

abundance: .
d_gene: .
j_gene: TRBJ1-1
v_gene: TRBV6-6
CDR3aa: CASSDRAPQTFF
CDR3nt: TGTGCCAGCAGTGACCGAGCACCCCAAACTTTCTTT

abundance: .
d_gene: .
j_gene: TRBJ1-2
v_gene: TRBV30
CDR3aa: CAWNRRGHGYTF
CDR3nt: TGTGCCTGGAACCGGCGGGGGCATGGCTACACCTTC

abundance: .
d_gene: TRBD2
j_gene: TRBJ2-3
v_gene: TRBV7-3
CDR3aa: CASSQERGGLDTQYF
CDR3nt: TGTGCCAGCAGCCAGGAGCGGGGGGGCCTCGATACGCAGTATTTT

abundance: .
d_gene: .
j_gene: TRBJ2-3
v_gene: TRBV7-2
CDR3aa: CASSSWTSTDTQYF
CDR3nt: TGTGCCAGCAGCTCCTGGACTAGCACAGATACGCAGTATTTT

abundance: .
d_gene: TRBD2
j_gene: TRBJ2-7
v_gene: TRBV5-1
CDR3aa: CASSPAAGGPYEQYF
CDR3nt: TGCGCCAGCAGCCCCGCGGCGGGGGGGCCCTACGAGCAGTACTTC

abundance: .
d_gene: .
j_gene: TRBJ2-3
v_gene: TRBV9
CDR3aa: CASSVEAYNTDTQYF
CDR3nt: TGTGCCAGCAGCGTAGAGGCCTATAACACAGATACGCAGTATTTT

abundance: .
d_gene: .
j_gene: TRBJ2-7
v_gene: TRBV11-2
CDR3aa: CASSLVRSSSYEQYF
CDR3nt: TGTGCCAGCAGCTTAGTCAGGAGCTCCTCCTACGAGCAGTACTTC

abundance: .
d_gene: TRBD2
j_gene: TRBJ2-7
v_gene: TRBV18
CDR3aa: CASSPRVAGGFPISYEQYF
CDR3nt: TGTGCCAGCTCACCACGGGTAGCGGGAGGGTTCCCAATCTCCTACGAGCAGTACTTC

abundance: .
d_gene: .
j_gene: TRBJ1-4
v_gene: TRBV6-5
CDR3aa: CASSMTGYNEKLFF
CDR3nt: TGTGCCAGCAGTATGACAGGTTATAATGAAAAACTGTTTTTT

abundance: .
d_gene: .
j_gene: TRBJ1-5
v_gene: TRBV7-8
CDR3aa: CASSLAGVNQPQHF
CDR3nt: TGTGCCAGCAGCTTAGCAGGGGTCAATCAGCCCCAGCATTTT

abundance: .
d_gene: TRBD2
j_gene: TRBJ2-3
v_gene: TRBV7-8
CDR3aa: CASSLADGRATDTQYF
CDR3nt: TGTGCCAGCAGCTTAGCGGACGGGAGGGCTACAGATACGCAGTATTTT

abundance: .
d_gene: TRBD1
j_gene: TRBJ2-7
v_gene: TRBV10-1
CDR3aa: CASSARRGQGWPYEQYF
CDR3nt: TGCGCCAGCAGTGCCCGAAGAGGACAGGGGTGGCCTTACGAGCAGTACTTC

abundance: .
d_gene: .
j_gene: TRBJ2-7
v_gene: TRBV4-3
CDR3aa: CASSQEVSSYEQYF
CDR3nt: TGCGCCAGCAGCCAAGAGGTTAGCTCCTACGAGCAGTACTTC

abundance: .
d_gene: .
j_gene: TRBJ2-5
v_gene: TRBV7-9
CDR3aa: CASSLNEGISTRETQYF
CDR3nt: TGTGCCAGCAGCTTAAACGAGGGAATATCCACTCGAGAGACCCAGTACTTC

abundance: .
d_gene: .
j_gene: TRBJ2-7
v_gene: TRBV19
CDR3aa: CASSISGNSYEQYF
CDR3nt: TGTGCCAGTAGTATAAGCGGAAACTCCTACGAGCAGTACTTC

abundance: .
d_gene: .
j_gene: TRBJ2-4
v_gene: TRBV7-2
CDR3aa: CASSLQLQLSDIQYF
CDR3nt: TGTGCCAGCAGCTTACAGCTCCAATTGAGTGACATTCAGTACTTC

abundance: few
d_gene: .
j_gene: TRBJ1-6
v_gene: TRBV10-2
CDR3aa: CASSEAGTRTSPLHF
CDR3nt: TGCGCCAGCAGTGAGGCAGGGACACGAACCTCACCCCTCCACTTT